This T cell receptor beta chain was observed in a study of a mutant IDH1 vaccine in newly diagnosed glioma. Comment on this clone: Its antigen is still unknown.

This CDR3 spans 16 amino acids. Germline V lookup: CDR1 SNHLY, CDR2 FYNNEI. Trimming left V 0 bases short and J 8 bases short, with 16 bases between. This sample's time point: week 11, during vaccination. Each vaccine dose was 300 ug of mutant IDH1 20-mer peptide, with topical imiquimod. Some clones are missing from TCRdb's copy, which holds only in-frame ones; the method was immunoSEQ multiplex PCR. Seen here are 110,000 or so clones, roughly 90% observed once, and the top ten hold 0.5% to 0.65%. This chain links TRBV2 with TRBJ1-4; the D gene is possibly TRBD1 (6 bases). This sequence originates from a woman between 45 and 65 years old with glioma. The source material was PBMCs, sampled from a glioma patient whose treatment included an IDH1 peptide vaccine. CDR3 amino acids: CASSEANAGEGEKLFF. The CDR3, as DNA: TGTGCCAGCAGTGAAGCGAACGCAGGGGAAGGGGAAAAACTGTTTTTT.